Following are 2 T cell receptor beta chains from one sample sequenced in a study of T cells in Graves' hyperthyroidism and ophthalmopathy. Amplification targeted TCR beta CDR3 regions from RNA transcripts. The primer set for the first-round RT-PCR of the TCR CDR3 was HTBI. TCRdb re-called the multiplex PCR reads through MiXCR, storing one row per CDR3 protein. The sample yields about 180,000 distinct CDR3 sequences, about a sixth seen once. The sequencing sample was made of blood. These receptors were taken from a woman aged 50 to 65 with Graves' hyperthyroidism.

Comments on this clonotype: Just one base apart from a much larger clone, this may be a read error. The V and J genes are TRBV7-2 and TRBJ2-1; 8 bases fit TRBD2. CDR3 length equals 14 residues. The V gene's germline CDR1 is SGHTA and CDR2 FQGNSA. The CDR3 protein is CDSSLNSGVGEQFF. DNA of the CDR3: TGTGACAGCAGCTTAAATAGCGGGGTAGGTGAGCAGTTCTTC.

This clonotype was observed at least ten times. This chain links TRBV9 with TRBJ1-6, with D possibly TRBD1 on 6 matching bases. This CDR3 has 15 residues. CDR1 is SGDLS, CDR2 YYNGEE, per germline. Trimming left V 4 bases short and J 7 bases short, with 15 bases between. The DNA for the CDR3 is TGTGCCAGCAGCCCGAGGGGGGCGAGCAATTCACCCCTCCACTTT. This codes for CASSPRGASNSPLHF. Using reference TRBV9 and TRBJ1-6 for the parts outside the CDR3, the full variable domain is DSGVTQTPKHLITATGQRVTLRCSPRSGDLSVYWYQQSLDQGLQFLIQYYNGEERAKGNILERFSAQQFPDLHSELNLSSLELGDSALYFCASSPRGASNSPLHFGNGTRLTVT.